A single sample is the source of the 25 T cell receptor beta chains below, sequenced in a study of blood T cell repertoires in COVID-19. Some clones are missing from TCRdb's copy, which holds only in-frame ones; the method was immunoSEQ multiplex PCR. The sample carries around 74,000 clones, 80% to 90% recorded once. Sequences were obtained from peripheral blood. The receptors stem from a middle-aged man with active COVID-19.

V is TRBV3-1 (or the pseudogene TRBV3-2) and J is TRBJ1-5; the D is unclear. Germline-derived CDR1 and CDR2 are LGHDT and YNNKEL (reference sequence). The CDR3 spans 13 residues. V lost 0 bases to trimming and J lost 11 bases, with 11 bases between them. Here the CDR3 reads CASSQDFGGAQHF. The CDR3 DNA is TGTGCCAGCAGCCAAGATTTTGGAGGAGCCCAGCATTTT.

V and J are TRBV28 and TRBJ1-3; 7 bases fit TRBD1. V was clipped by 4 bases and J by 4 bases; unmatched bases: 4. CDR1 and CDR2 from the germline V gene are MDHEN and SYDVKM. The length of the CDR3 is 14 residues. The CDR3 loop reads CASSSGGQGNTIYF. CDR3 coding DNA: TGTGCCAGCAGTTCAGGGGGACAGGGAAACACCATATATTTT.

The J gene is TRBJ2-2, the V gene TRBV6-2 or TRBV6-3; 7 nucleotides line up with TRBD2. The length of the CDR3 is 15 residues. CDR1 is MNHEY and CDR2 is SVGEGT in the germline V gene. The V segment lost 3 bases and the J segment 5 bases; nucleotides outside the gene matches: 6. The CDR3 sequence is CASSYGRGRTGELFF. The CDR3 DNA is TGTGCCAGCAGTTATGGGCGGGGGAGGACCGGGGAGCTGTTTTTT.

V is TRBV7-3 and J is TRBJ2-2; 8 bases match TRBD2. V lost 5 bases and J lost 4; bases outside the gene matches: 6. The germline gives CDR1 SGHTA, CDR2 FQGTGA. The CDR3 has 15 residues. The CDR3 nucleotides are TGTGCCAGCAGCCTGGGAGCGGGGGTCACCGGGGAGCTGTTTTTT. Amino acid sequence: CASSLGAGVTGELFF.

This clone has just one count. The chain employs TRBV9 and TRBJ1-4; possible D gene TRBD1, 6 bases. Trimming left V 1 base short and J 7 bases short, with 14 bases between. Germline V gene lookup returns CDR1 SGDLS and CDR2 YYNGEE. The CDR3 sequence is 15 residues long. The CDR3 sequence: CASSVTGFSGEKLFF. Here the CDR3 DNA reads TGTGCCAGCAGCGTAACAGGGTTTAGTGGTGAAAAACTGTTTTTT.

V usage is TRBV6-5 and J usage is TRBJ2-7; TRBD1 might be the D (6 bases). The CDR3 consists of 13 residues. V lost 7 bases to trimming and J lost 2 bases, with 12 bases between them. The germline V gene encodes CDR1 MNHEY and CDR2 SVGAGI. DNA of the CDR3: TGTGCCAGCACCCGGGACACCGCCTACGAGCAGTACTTC. Amino acid sequence: CASTRDTAYEQYF.

This clone was seen more than once but under ten times. The chain recombines TRBV3-1 (or the pseudogene TRBV3-2) with TRBJ1-3; tentative D call: TRBD1 (6 bases). Between the trimmed V and J ends, which lost 3 bases and 0 bases, there was a span of 6 bases. The germline V gene encodes CDR1 LGHDT and CDR2 YNNKEL (reference sequence). The CDR3 runs to 14 residues. The CDR3 protein is CASSHRGSGNTIYF. CDR3 nucleotides: TGTGCCAGCAGCCACAGGGGCTCTGGAAACACCATATATTTT.

Here the CDR3 DNA reads TGTGCCAGCACAGCGCAGAATCAGCCCCAGCATTTT. This codes for CASTAQNQPQHF. The V gene is TRBV2, the J gene TRBJ1-5; D remains unclear. There are 12 residues in the CDR3. CDR1 and CDR2 from the germline V gene are SNHLY and FYNNEI. V lost 7 bases to trimming and J lost 4 bases, with 8 bases between them.

V gene TRBV28 combines with J gene TRBJ1-2; D is unclear. There are 15 residues in the CDR3. Germline assignment: CDR1 MDHEN and CDR2 SYDVKM. The V end lost 4 bases, the J end lost 0 bases, and 12 bases lay between the germline ends. CDR3 coding DNA: TGTGCCAGCAGTTCCATCCCTGCGACTAACTATGGCTACACCTTC. Amino acid sequence: CASSSIPATNYGYTF.

This chain connects TRBV5-1 to TRBJ2-1, with 11 nucleotides matching TRBD2. Germline CDR1 SGHRS, CDR2 YFSETQ. This CDR3 contains 19 residues. V shed 3 bases and J 7 bases; nucleotides not matched to a gene: 18. The CDR3 protein is CASSSLIEITGTSGNEQFF. The CDR3 coding sequence is TGCGCCAGCAGCTCACTGATAGAAATCACCGGGACTAGCGGAAATGAGCAGTTCTTC.

The CDR3 DNA follows: TGTGCCAGCAGTGAGCTGGGGCTGGGCACTGAAGCTTTCTTT. Its protein is CASSELGLGTEAFF. This sequence joins TRBV2 and TRBJ1-1; TRBD1 might be the D (5 bases). The germline V and J ends were trimmed by 3 bases and 4 bases, with 12 bases remaining between them. The germline V gene encodes CDR1 SNHLY and CDR2 FYNNEI. The CDR3 extends over 14 amino acids.

J is TRBJ1-2 and V is TRBV21-1; TRBD1, the table's D call, lacks a check against the DNA. TRBV21-1 corresponds to a pseudogene. CDR3 length: 15 amino acids. CDR3 protein: CASSGRTGQNYGYTF. CDR3 DNA sequence: TGTGCCAGCAGCGGGAGGACAGGCCAAAACTATGGCTACACCTTC.

This chain connects TRBV7-9 to TRBJ2-6, with D unresolved. Trimming shortened V by 3 bases and J by 0 bases, and 9 bases separated the two germline ends. Per the germline V gene, CDR1 is SEHNR and CDR2 is FQNEAQ (reference sequence). This CDR3 spans 16 amino acids. The CDR3, as DNA: TGTGCCAGCAGCTTTTCGTTCAGCTCTGGGGCCAACGTCCTGACTTTC. Amino acid sequence: CASSFSFSSGANVLTF.

This rearrangement joins TRBV14 to TRBJ1-4, with D maybe TRBD1 (5 bases). Germline CDR1 and CDR2: SGHDN and FVKESK. CDR3 size: 14 residues. V was pared by 2 bases and J by 11 bases, with 15 bases between. The CDR3, as DNA: TGTGCCAGCAGCCAATTTGGGGGGGGAAGGAAACTGTTTTTT. Translation: CASSQFGGGRKLFF.

On this clone itself: The junction differs from germline at one of its ends, possibly a read error. The V call is TRBV7-3, the J call TRBJ2-2; 12 nucleotides agree with TRBD2. CDR3 size: 18 residues. Germline V CDR1 and CDR2: SGHTA, FQGTGA. The CDR3 region has the DNA TGTGCCAGCAGCGTAACTAGCGGGGGGCTAACGAACACCGGGGAGCTGTTTTTT. Translated, it gives CASSVTSGGLTNTGELFF.

The chain couples TRBV28 to TRBJ1-4; D remains ambiguous. CDR1 is MDHEN, CDR2 SYDVKM, per germline. The CDR3 is 14 amino acids. Trimming shortened V by 6 bases and J by 5 bases, and 13 bases separated the two germline ends. The CDR3 DNA follows: TGTGCCAGCAGGAGCGGATTGATCAATGAAAAACTGTTTTTT. It codes for CASRSGLINEKLFF.

The chain is built from TRBV19 and TRBJ1-6; the D is unclear. Germline CDR1 and CDR2: LNHDA and SQIVND (reference sequence). Trimming cost V 5 bases and J 0 bases, with 5 bases left between them. The CDR3 has 14 residues. CDR3 residues: CASSLSSYNSPLHF. The CDR3 bases are TGTGCCAGTAGTCTCAGCTCCTATAATTCACCCCTCCACTTT.

V and J are TRBV20-1 and TRBJ2-1; 7 bases fit TRBD2. Germline-derived CDR1 and CDR2 are DFQATT and SNEGSKA (reference sequence). The CDR3 is 15 residues long. V lost 3 bases to trimming and J lost 1 base; unmatched junction nucleotides: 6. CDR3 residues: CSASRGDTSYNEQFF. The CDR3 DNA reads as TGCAGTGCTAGTCGGGGGGATACATCCTACAATGAGCAGTTCTTC.

The CDR3 spells CASSAPGQGIQETQYF. The DNA of the CDR3 is TGTGCCAGCAGTGCTCCCGGACAGGGCATACAGGAGACCCAGTACTTC. The gene calls are TRBV28 and TRBJ2-5; 8 nucleotides agree with TRBD1. The junction had 13 bases not matched to a gene; V was cut back by 5 bases and J by 5 bases. This CDR3 is 16 amino acids long. Germline values: CDR1 MDHEN, CDR2 SYDVKM.

V gene TRBV15 combines with J gene TRBJ2-1; 13 nucleotides line up with TRBD2. V lost 1 base, J lost 9 bases, and 6 bases stayed unmatched. From germline, CDR1 is LNHNV and CDR2 YYDKDF (reference sequence). There are 16 residues in the CDR3. CDR3 loop: CATSRARTSGRGEQFF. The CDR3 DNA is TGTGCCACCAGCAGAGCCCGGACTAGCGGGAGAGGTGAGCAGTTCTTC.

This chain links TRBV28 with TRBJ2-1; 15 bases line up with TRBD2. The germline gives CDR1 MDHEN, CDR2 SYDVKM. The length of the CDR3 is 15 residues. The V gene end was trimmed by 5 bases and the J gene end by 10 bases; junction bases not matched to a gene: 6. The CDR3 protein is CASSRTSGGAWEQFF. DNA of the CDR3: TGTGCCAGCAGTCGGACTAGCGGGGGGGCCTGGGAGCAGTTCTTC.

This clone appeared a single time. This rearrangement joins TRBV7-8 to TRBJ2-4, with TRBD2 as a possible D gene (5 bases). With 4 bases removed from V and 9 bases from J, the gap between germline ends came to 13 bases. This CDR3 contains 13 residues. The V gene's germline CDR1 is SGHVS and CDR2 FQNEAQ. In DNA, the CDR3 is TGTGCCAGCAGCTCCTCCCGGGATGCCATTCAGTACTTC. Translation gives CASSSSRDAIQYF.

This clone was detected only a few times. This chain uses TRBV2 with TRBJ1-4; D gene uncertain. V was trimmed by 2 bases and J by 8 bases, leaving 9 bases between them. This CDR3 has 13 residues. CDR1 and CDR2 from the germline V gene are SNHLY and FYNNEI. The CDR3 sequence is CASSENWAEKLFF. CDR3 nucleotide sequence: TGTGCCAGCAGTGAAAATTGGGCGGAAAAACTGTTTTTT.

The chain has TRBV28 and TRBJ1-4; 9 positions match TRBD1. Trimming removed 9 bases from V and 9 bases from J; junction bases left unmatched: 17. Germline values: CDR1 MDHEN, CDR2 SYDVKM. This CDR3 spans 16 amino acids. CDR3 DNA sequence: TGTGCCAGTCAGGCGTTGGTCGGGACAGGGAGCCAAAAACTGTTTTTT. It translates to CASQALVGTGSQKLFF.

The chain links TRBV19 to TRBJ2-6; D gene uncertain. Trimming pared 2 bases from V and 2 bases from J, leaving 22 bases between. Germline lookup yields CDR1 LNHDA and CDR2 SQIVND (reference sequence). The CDR3 has 20 amino acids. The DNA for the CDR3 is TGTGCCAGTAGTATACGCGACACCCAAAACCTTAAAACTGGGGCCAACGTCCTGACTTTC. Its translation is CASSIRDTQNLKTGANVLTF. Full variable domain (outside the CDR3, taken from reference TRBV19 and TRBJ2-6): DGGITQSPKYLFRKEGQNVTLSCEQNLNHDAMYWYRQDPGQGLRLIYYSQIVNDFQKGDIAEGYSVSREKKESFPLTVTSAQKNPTAFYLCASSIRDTQNLKTGANVLTFGAGSRLTVL.